This T cell receptor (beta chain) stems from a study of immune evolution from preneoplasia to lung adenocarcinoma. The junction had 3 bases not matched to a gene; V was cut back by 0 bases and J by 1 base. The germline V gene has CDR1 MGHRA and CDR2 YSYEKL. The CDR3 loop spans 18 amino acids. This clone was seen just once. Its antigen is not known. Using immunoSEQ multiplex PCR, the repertoire was profiled, and TCRdb retains in-frame clones only, with some absent. Among thousands of clones listed, roughly 83% were seen once. Macro-dissection enriched premalignant or tumor cells before nucleic acid extraction. Study-wide findings and caveats: Clonality was highest in normal lung, lower in later-stage lesions apparently. Normal lung had the highest top T cell clone frequencies.

Sequencing was done on a sample of FFPE invasive lung adenocarcinoma tissue. The V call is TRBV4-1, the J call TRBJ2-5; TRBD2 aligns across 15 bases. This TCR came from a person aged 40 to 50 with lung adenocarcinoma. CDR3 DNA sequence: TGCGCCAGCAGCCAAGATACGGGACTAGCGGGGGGCCAAGAGACCCAGTACTTC. As protein: CASSQDTGLAGGQETQYF.